The 30 T cell receptor beta chains presented below share a single source sample, sequenced in a study of CD8+CD57+ T cells in acquired aplastic anemia. The patients chosen for sequencing had shown expansion of CD8+CD57+ cells (detected by flow cytometry). Genomic DNA templated the TCR beta VDJ and CDR3 profiling. TCRdb itself ran the reads through MiXCR, one entry per CDR3 protein. The sample has around 210,000 distinct CDR3 sequences, 50% to 70% seen once. Input material: sorted CD4+, CD8+, or CD8+CD57+ T cells (not recorded which) from PBMCs. All receptors derive from a human donor with aplastic anemia.

This rearrangement joins TRBV12-3 or TRBV12-4 to TRBJ2-2, with unresolved D. The CDR3 is made up of 15 amino acids. Trimming stripped 6 bases from V and 0 bases from J, with 11 bases between. Written as DNA, the CDR3 is TGTGCCAGCAGCCGCCGAGGCCCGAACACCGGGGAGCTGTTTTTT. Its translation is CASSRRGPNTGELFF.

This clonotype was counted at least ten times. The chain has TRBV24-1 and TRBJ2-1, with TRBD2 as a possible D gene (7 bases). This CDR3 spans 15 amino acids. Germline V lookup: CDR1 KGHDR, CDR2 SFDVKD. V was pared by 6 bases and J by 3 bases, with 14 bases between. Here the CDR3 reads CATSYGGLVYNEQFF. The CDR3 DNA follows: TGTGCCACCAGTTACGGGGGGCTGGTCTACAATGAGCAGTTCTTC.

The CDR3 protein is CASSLWDSSTDTQYF. The DNA of the CDR3 is TGTGCCAGCAGCCTATGGGACAGTAGCACAGATACGCAGTATTTT. This chain uses TRBV7-9 with TRBJ2-3; TRBD1 agrees at 7 bases. The CDR3 loop spans 15 amino acids. CDR1 SEHNR and CDR2 FQNEAQ come from the germline V gene (reference sequence). The junction had 5 bases not matched to a gene; V was cut back by 5 bases and J by 0 bases.

This chain joins TRBV19 and TRBJ1-1; TRBD1 is a possible D gene (5 bases). V shed 4 bases and J shed 0 bases, with 9 bases lying between them. Germline V gives CDR1 LNHDA, CDR2 SQIVND (reference sequence). The CDR3 sequence is 14 residues long. For the CDR3, the DNA is TGTGCCAGTAGTAAGGGACGGATGAACACTGAAGCTTTCTTT. Amino acids: CASSKGRMNTEAFF.

This clonotype was seen a handful of times. The chain carries TRBV27 and TRBJ2-4; D gene ambiguous. There are 12 residues in the CDR3. The germline V gene encodes CDR1 MNHEY and CDR2 SMNVEV (reference sequence). V lost 7 bases and J 9 bases, leaving 13 bases between the germline ends. The chain's CDR3 is CASTTGMGIQYF. Written as DNA, the CDR3 is TGTGCCAGCACTACCGGCATGGGCATTCAGTACTTC.

In its sample, this clonotype was seen once. The V gene is TRBV10-3, the J gene TRBJ2-7; 7 bases are shared with TRBD2. The germline gives CDR1 ENHRY, CDR2 SYGVKD. Trimming cost V 0 bases and J 6 bases; bases outside gene matches: 14. This CDR3 has 17 residues. The CDR3 loop reads CAISESMGNGRGREQYF. In DNA form, the CDR3 reads TGTGCCATCAGTGAGTCGATGGGTAATGGGAGGGGCCGCGAGCAGTACTTC.

This clonotype occurred a few times. The chain has TRBV7-6 and TRBJ2-1, with 9 bases identical to TRBD2. The CDR3 covers 15 residues. J was trimmed by 10 bases and V by 2 bases; bases with no gene match: 9. From germline, CDR1 is SGHVS and CDR2 FNYEAQ. In DNA form, the CDR3 reads TGTGCCAGCAGCTTATTGATAGCGGGAGTGGAAGAGCAGTTCTTC. Amino acid sequence: CASSLLIAGVEEQFF.

The CDR3 coding sequence is TGTGCCAGCAGCTTGGGGGGGACAGGGGATAACTATGGCTACACCTTC. It codes for CASSLGGTGDNYGYTF. The genes are TRBV5-5 and TRBJ1-2, with 10 bases that match TRBD1. V dropped 0 bases and J dropped 1; count of bases not matched to a gene: 3. This CDR3 region has 16 residues. In germline, CDR1 is SGHKS, CDR2 YYEKEE (reference sequence).

V gene TRBV7-9 combines with J gene TRBJ2-3, with 8 nucleotides matching TRBD2. Germline CDR1 SEHNR, CDR2 FQNEAQ (reference sequence). This CDR3 has 12 amino acids. The J segment lost 8 bases and the V segment lost 5 bases, leaving 3 bases of the junction unmatched. CDR3 in amino acids: CASSHGLATQYF. The CDR3 DNA sequence: TGTGCCAGCAGCCACGGACTAGCTACGCAGTATTTT.

This clonotype was found once. The chain combines TRBV7-2 with TRBJ2-7; possibly TRBD1 for D (6 bases). The CDR3 has 14 residues. Germline CDR1 is SGHTA and CDR2 is FQGNSA. Deletions cut 3 bases from V and 0 bases from J, with 9 bases between. CDR3 DNA sequence: TGTGCCAGCAGCTTCGGACAGAACTCCTACGAGCAGTACTTC. The encoded protein is CASSFGQNSYEQYF.

This chain links TRBV7-9 with TRBJ2-1; D may be TRBD2 (5 bases). Germline V gives CDR1 SEHNR, CDR2 FQNEAQ (reference sequence). The CDR3 consists of 15 residues. Trimming pared 5 bases from V and 2 bases from J, leaving 13 bases between. In DNA form, the CDR3 reads TGTGCCAGCAGCCTTGCTAGCCGTACCTACAATGAGCAGTTCTTC. Translated: CASSLASRTYNEQFF. Variable domain in full (rest from reference TRBV7-9 and TRBJ2-1): DTGVSQNPRHKITKRGQNVTFRCDPISEHNRLYWYRQTLGQGPEFLTYFQNEAQLEKSRLLSDRFSAERPKGSFSTLEIQRTEQGDSAMYLCASSLASRTYNEQFFGPGTRLTVL.

This clonotype was found a few times. The chain couples TRBV7-9 to TRBJ2-7; tentative D call: TRBD2 (6 bases). The CDR3 length is 13 residues. CDR1 is SEHNR and CDR2 is FQNEAQ in the germline V gene (reference sequence). V lost 2 bases to trimming and J lost 6 bases, with 11 bases between them. In nucleotides, the CDR3 is TGTGCCAGCAGCTTACCCCCGCGGGGCGAGCAGTACTTC. Amino acids: CASSLPPRGEQYF.

This clonotype has just a few counts. The chain joins TRBV11-2 to TRBJ2-6; D is unresolved. There are 11 residues in the CDR3. In germline, CDR1 is SGHAT, CDR2 FQNNGV. Trimming removed 1 base at V and 10 bases at J, with 2 bases between. The CDR3 coding sequence is TGTGCCAGCAGCTTAGGAAACGTCCTGACTTTC. It codes for CASSLGNVLTF.

A note on this clonotype: Germline and junction disagree at one end, which may indicate a read error. The chain employs TRBV11-2 and TRBJ1-1, with D perhaps TRBD1 (5 bases). The CDR3 covers 13 residues. Germline CDR1 is SGHAT and CDR2 is FQNNGV. CDR3 DNA sequence: TGTGCCAGCACTGAACAGGCGAACACTGAAGCCTTCTTT. It encodes CASTEQANTEAFF. The variable domain in full, with the rest retrieved from reference TRBV11-2 and TRBJ1-1, is EAGVAQSPRYKIIEKRQSVAFWCNPISGHATLYWYQQILGQGPKLLIQFQNNGVVDDSQLPKDRFSAERLKGVDSTLKIQPAKLEDSAVYLCASTEQANTEAFFGQGTRLTVV.

The chain couples TRBV5-8 to TRBJ2-3; D call uncertain. Trimming stripped 4 bases from V and 1 base from J, with 13 bases between. The CDR3 length is 15 residues. The germline V gene encodes CDR1 SGHTS and CDR2 YDEGEE. The CDR3 coding sequence is TGTGCCAGCAGCCAAGCCCATTCTCGCACAGATACGCAGTATTTT. Translated, it gives CASSQAHSRTDTQYF.

This sequence joins TRBV29-1 and TRBJ2-7; no definite D call. Germline loops: CDR1 SQVTM, CDR2 ANQGSEA. CDR3 length: 13 amino acids. The V end was cut by 7 bases, the J end by 2 bases, with 15 bases between. This chain's CDR3 is CSASTFDTYEQYF. The CDR3 bases are TGCAGCGCTTCCACCTTTGATACCTACGAGCAGTACTTC.

This clonotype was found a few times. The genes are TRBV7-2 and TRBJ2-7; 9 bases agree with TRBD1. CDR1 SGHTA and CDR2 FQGNSA come from the germline V gene. CDR3 length: 14 amino acids. The V and J ends lost 4 bases and 6 bases, in that order; junction bases with no gene match: 7. The CDR3 reads CASSSGGTGIEQYF. Here the CDR3 DNA reads TGTGCCAGCAGCTCGGGTGGGACAGGGATCGAGCAGTACTTC. The full variable domain, completed using reference TRBV7-2 and TRBJ2-7, is GAGVSQSPSNKVTEKGKDVELRCDPISGHTALYWYRQSLGQGLEFLIYFQGNSAPDKSGLPSDRFSAERTGGSVSTLTIQRTQQEDSAVYLCASSSGGTGIEQYFGPGTRLTVT.

The chain is built from TRBV12-3 or TRBV12-4 and TRBJ2-2; D may be TRBD1 (6 bases). The CDR3 consists of 14 residues. V was cut by 2 bases and J by 4 bases, with 8 bases left in between. CDR3 residues: CASSLRTVTGELFF. The CDR3 DNA reads TGTGCCAGCAGTTTACGGACAGTCACCGGGGAGCTGTTTTTT.

The V and J genes are TRBV6-1 and TRBJ2-7, with 7 bases that match TRBD1. The CDR3 consists of 14 residues. Trimming took 4 bases from V and 4 from J; bases not matched to a gene: 7. Germline CDR1 is MNHNS and CDR2 is SASEGT. CDR3 amino acids: CASSVNYRGYEQYF. The CDR3 DNA is TGTGCCAGCAGTGTAAATTACAGGGGATACGAGCAGTACTTC.

V gene TRBV20-1 combines with J gene TRBJ2-3; 8 bases line up with TRBD2. The V gene end was trimmed by 3 bases and the J gene end by 1 base; junction bases not matched to a gene: 9. CDR3 length: 16 amino acids. Germline CDR1 is DFQATT and CDR2 is SNEGSKA (reference sequence). The CDR3 nucleotides read TGCAGTGCTAGCCTCCAGGCGGGGGGTGGCACAGATACGCAGTATTTT. Translation gives CSASLQAGGGTDTQYF.

This clonotype appeared a few times. The chain has TRBV2 and TRBJ1-1; D gene ambiguous. Between the trimmed V and J ends, which lost 1 base and 8 bases, there was a span of 8 bases. This CDR3 comprises 12 residues. CDR1 SNHLY and CDR2 FYNNEI come from the germline V gene. CDR3 amino acids: CASSEGNLEAFF. In nucleotides, the CDR3 is TGTGCCAGCAGTGAAGGGAACCTAGAAGCTTTCTTT.

In DNA, the CDR3 is TGTGCCAGCAGCCCCGTACAGGGAGCATTTTCACCCCTCCACTTT. Its protein is CASSPVQGAFSPLHF. The chain recombines TRBV25-1 with TRBJ1-6; D may be TRBD1 (6 bases). The germline V and J ends were trimmed by 6 bases and 9 bases, with 18 bases remaining between them. CDR1 is MGHDK and CDR2 is SYGVNS in the germline V gene. The CDR3 spans 15 residues.

This clonotype was seen ten or more times. CDR3 region: CSARGYWTDNYNEQFF. The CDR3 nucleotides are TGCAGTGCTAGAGGATACTGGACCGACAACTACAATGAGCAGTTCTTC. The J gene is TRBJ2-1, the V gene TRBV20-1; no reliable D call. This CDR3 comprises 16 residues. Germline assignment: CDR1 DFQATT and CDR2 SNEGSKA (reference sequence). V lost 1 base and J 3 bases, leaving 16 bases between the germline ends.

J is TRBJ2-7 and V is TRBV20-1; 7 bases line up with TRBD1. Looked up from germline, CDR1 is DFQATT and CDR2 is SNEGSKA (reference sequence). Trimming removed 5 bases from V and 2 bases from J; junction bases left unmatched: 6. This CDR3 contains 13 residues. CDR3 sequence: CSARGGQTYEQYF. Here the CDR3 DNA reads TGCAGTGCTCGAGGGGGACAGACCTACGAGCAGTACTTC.

The CDR3 DNA reads as TGTGCCAGCAGCTTGGGAGACAGCTATAATTCCTACGAGCAGTACTTC. Amino acid sequence: CASSLGDSYNSYEQYF. The gene calls are TRBV7-9 and TRBJ2-7, with D possibly being TRBD1 or TRBD2 (5 bases each). CDR1 and CDR2 (germline): SEHNR, FQNEAQ (reference sequence). This CDR3 spans 16 amino acids. The V gene lost 3 bases and the J gene lost 1 base, with 16 bases spanning the gap.

This chain connects TRBV5-6 to TRBJ2-5; 7 bases map to TRBD1. Looked up from germline, CDR1 is SGHDT and CDR2 is YYEEEE. V was pared by 0 bases and J by 4 bases, with 12 bases of the junction left unmatched. The CDR3 is made up of 17 amino acids. The CDR3 is CASSLVVRGSGGETQYF. CDR3 sequence (DNA): TGTGCCAGCAGCTTGGTGGTCAGGGGGTCGGGTGGAGAGACCCAGTACTTC.

This clonotype was recorded only once. The chain links TRBV10-3 to TRBJ1-2, with 8 bases lining up with TRBD1. Germline V gives CDR1 ENHRY, CDR2 SYGVKD. CDR3 length equals 14 residues. V was clipped by 5 bases and J by 6 bases; unmatched bases: 8. CDR3 loop: CAISLDREEDGYTF. The CDR3 nucleotides read TGTGCCATCAGTCTGGACAGGGAGGAGGATGGCTACACCTTC.

This clonotype occurred many times. The chain links TRBV5-1 to TRBJ2-1; 13 bases align to TRBD2. Germline CDR1 SGHRS, CDR2 YFSETQ. The CDR3 spans 15 residues. V shed 3 bases, J shed 8 bases, and the junction held 5 bases outside the gene matches. This chain's CDR3 is CASSSTSGGVDEQFF. For the CDR3, the DNA is TGCGCCAGCAGCTCTACTAGCGGGGGGGTCGATGAGCAGTTCTTC.

This chain joins TRBV2 and TRBJ2-3; TRBD2 is a possible D gene (7 bases). CDR3 length: 15 amino acids. CDR1 is SNHLY and CDR2 is FYNNEI in the germline V gene. Trimming shortened V by 2 bases and J by 2 bases, and 11 bases separated the two germline ends. CDR3 in DNA: TGTGCCAGCAGTGAATTGGCGGGGGCCACAGATACGCAGTATTTT. Residues: CASSELAGATDTQYF.

Concerning this clonotype: No conserved phenylalanine or tryptophan ends this CDR3, so it is likely a read error. J is TRBJ2-1 and V is TRBV9, with D unclear. Germline assignment: CDR1 SGDLS and CDR2 YYNGEE. The CDR3 totals 12 residues. V was trimmed by 4 bases and J by 5 bases, leaving 7 bases between them. The CDR3 DNA reads TGTGCCAGCAGCCCTATGGACAATGAGCAGTTCCTC. Its translation: CASSPMDNEQFL.